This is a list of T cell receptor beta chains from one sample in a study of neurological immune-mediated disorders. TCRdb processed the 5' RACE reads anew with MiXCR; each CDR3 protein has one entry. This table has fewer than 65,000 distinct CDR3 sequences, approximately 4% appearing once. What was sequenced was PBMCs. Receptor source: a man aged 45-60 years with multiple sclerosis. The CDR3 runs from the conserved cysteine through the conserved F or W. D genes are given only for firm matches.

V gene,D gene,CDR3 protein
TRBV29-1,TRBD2,CSIQRLAGEGEQYF
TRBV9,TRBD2,CASSAGLAGDEQYF
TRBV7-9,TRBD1,CASSADRGSYEQYF
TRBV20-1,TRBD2,CSARDIELLAGTSEETQYF
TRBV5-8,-,CASSRDSASNYGYTF
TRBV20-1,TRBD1,CSASEDRVDEQYF
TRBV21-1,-,CASSKGGESGNTIYF
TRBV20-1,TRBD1,CSATNRGRQPQNF
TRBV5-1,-,CASTRDPTAKEKLFF
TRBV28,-,CASSSGRRPYF
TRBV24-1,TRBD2,CATSDRTSGISTDTQYF
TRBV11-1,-,CASSSLYSGANVLTF
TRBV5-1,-,CASSLVGLGETQYF
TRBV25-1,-,CASSVWGSSRETQYF
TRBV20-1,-,CSAPEGNQPQNF
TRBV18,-,CASSPDYEQFF
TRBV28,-,CASSLVVGWQYF
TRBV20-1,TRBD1,CSAFPGQGPHEQFF
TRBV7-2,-,CASSPRLNQETQYF
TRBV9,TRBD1,CASSAQGADSPLNF
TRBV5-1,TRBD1,CASSPQGYQTGELFF
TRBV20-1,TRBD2,CSARDGIAGGLETQYF
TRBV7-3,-,CASSLRGLSLQDTQYF
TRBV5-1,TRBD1,CASHRGQAAGMNTEAFF
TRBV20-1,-,CSARETLSNSPLHF
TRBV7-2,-,CASSHRPGVLTDTQYF